This T cell receptor beta chain was captured in a study of blood T cell repertoires in COVID-19. Overall study context: Acute-phase and convalescent COVID-19 samples originated in the United States, Italy and Spain. Sources were T cells, B-cell-depleted T cells, or PBMCs; the material itself was cDNA or gDNA.

Enrollees, about 18 to 95 years old, lived in fewer than 25 US areas. Self-reported history from a screening survey and questionnaire set each donor's cohort. The ends were cut back, 0 bases at V and 3 bases at J, with 11 bases in the middle. The CDR3 has 15 amino acids. From germline, CDR1 is MNHEY and CDR2 SMNVEV (reference sequence). TCRdb's copy holds only in-frame clones and misses some; the assay was immunoSEQ multiplex PCR. This sample yields roughly 160,000 clones, of which approximately 80% are seen a single time; 11% belongs to the top ten. The sequenced sample was PBMCs or T cells enriched from blood (not recorded which). This rearrangement joins TRBV27 to TRBJ2-5; D remains ambiguous. This sequence originates from a man aged 50 to 60 who had recovered from COVID-19. The CDR3 loop reads CASSLSISQKETQYF. DNA of the CDR3: TGTGCCAGCAGTTTATCGATCTCACAGAAAGAGACCCAGTACTTC.